The 30 T cell receptor beta chains below come from one sample, sequenced in a study of shared clonotypes between healthy human individuals. Profiling relied on immunoSEQ multiplex PCR, and the TCRdb table lists in-frame clones only, not all of them. The table shows about 1 million clones, with about 70% occurring only once. The sequenced sample was memory CD4+ T cells sorted from blood. Subset reported: CD45RA-negative fraction. Receptors were obtained from a man aged 18 to 30 in good health.

This chain links TRBV29-1 with TRBJ2-2, with no clear D. Germline V lookup: CDR1 SQVTM, CDR2 ANQGSEA. The CDR3 length is 12 residues. Trimming pared 7 bases from V and 1 base from J, leaving 7 bases between. In DNA, the CDR3 is TGCAGCGCCCAAGGGAACACCGGGGAGCTGTTTTTT. As protein: CSAQGNTGELFF.

The chain is built from TRBV5-5 and TRBJ1-4; no clear D gene. The CDR3 covers 15 residues. Germline V gives CDR1 SGHKS, CDR2 YYEKEE (reference sequence). The V and J ends lost 0 bases and 7 bases respectively, with 13 bases between them. In DNA, the CDR3 is TGTGCCAGCAGCTTGGAGGGTCGAGGAGTTGAAAAACTGTTTTTT. Its protein is CASSLEGRGVEKLFF.

In nucleotides, the CDR3 is TGCAGCGCCCGTCAGGGGGCGGGCTACGAGCAGTACTTC. The encoded protein is CSARQGAGYEQYF. This rearrangement joins TRBV29-1 to TRBJ2-7; 8 bases are shared with TRBD1. The CDR3 covers 13 residues. CDR1 SQVTM and CDR2 ANQGSEA come from the germline V gene. With 7 bases clipped from V and 3 bases from J, the junction kept 8 bases outside the gene matches.

The chain employs TRBV2 and TRBJ2-6; D may correspond to TRBD1 or TRBD2 (5 bases each). Germline values: CDR1 SNHLY, CDR2 FYNNEI. Trimming shortened V by 0 bases and J by 0 bases, and 18 bases separated the two germline ends. The CDR3 extends over 20 amino acids. The CDR3 sequence is CASSEAGHGGVLSGANVLTF. CDR3 nucleotides: TGTGCCAGCAGTGAAGCCGGTCATGGGGGAGTCCTCTCTGGGGCCAACGTCCTGACTTTC.

Notes on this clone: Additional DNA sequences in this sample encode the identical CDR3. The gene calls are TRBV7-2 and TRBJ2-5; D not resolved. Trimming took off 4 bases at V and 1 base at J, with 16 bases between the two ends. This CDR3 region has 16 residues. Germline CDR1 SGHTA, CDR2 FQGNSA. The CDR3 protein is CASSSRGRRLQETQYF. DNA of the CDR3: TGTGCCAGCAGCTCACGAGGACGAAGACTCCAAGAGACCCAGTACTTC.

V is TRBV6-5 and J is TRBJ1-2; tentatively, D is TRBD1 (5 bases). CDR1 MNHEY and CDR2 SVGAGI come from the germline V gene. Deletions cut 6 bases from V and 4 bases from J, with 12 bases between. This CDR3 has 13 amino acids. The CDR3 DNA follows: TGTGCCAGCAGGGGGGTCTCCGGCTATGGCTACACCTTC. Translation gives CASRGVSGYGYTF.

As to this clone: This same CDR3 is encoded by further DNA sequences in the sample. The chain is built from TRBV11-2 and TRBJ2-2; 7 bases line up with TRBD1. V lost 5 bases to trimming and J lost 4 bases; unmatched junction nucleotides: 1. This CDR3 is 13 amino acids long. Germline V gene lookup returns CDR1 SGHAT and CDR2 FQNNGV. Here the CDR3 reads CASSRQGTGELFF. CDR3 DNA: TGTGCCAGCAGCCGACAGGGCACCGGGGAGCTGTTTTTT. Combining the CDR3 with reference TRBV11-2 and TRBJ2-2 gives the whole variable domain EAGVAQSPRYKIIEKRQSVAFWCNPISGHATLYWYQQILGQGPKLLIQFQNNGVVDDSQLPKDRFSAERLKGVDSTLKIQPAKLEDSAVYLCASSRQGTGELFFGEGSRLTVL.

This clone was recorded many times. This sequence joins TRBV27 and TRBJ1-1, with no clear D. The CDR3 runs to 14 residues. V gave up 5 bases and J gave up 1 base, with 11 bases separating them. CDR1 is MNHEY, CDR2 SMNVEV, per germline (reference sequence). The CDR3 sequence: CASSPATGNTEAFF. The CDR3 DNA sequence: TGTGCCAGCAGTCCTGCGACGGGGAACACTGAAGCTTTCTTT.

The V and J genes are TRBV6-1 and TRBJ1-3; D ambiguous. Germline values: CDR1 MNHNS, CDR2 SASEGT. The CDR3 has 13 amino acids. Trimming removed 7 bases from V and 4 bases from J, with 11 bases in between. CDR3 protein: CASTETKGNTIYF. DNA for the CDR3: TGTGCCAGCACGGAGACAAAAGGAAACACCATATATTTT.

The V gene is TRBV5-5, the J gene TRBJ1-1, with 8 bases lining up with TRBD1. V gave up 4 bases and J gave up 5 bases; unmatched junction bases: 10. This CDR3 is 15 amino acids long. Germline V gene sequence: CDR1 SGHKS, CDR2 YYEKEE (reference sequence). The CDR3 loop reads CASSQKQGAATEAFF. The CDR3 DNA sequence: TGTGCCAGCAGCCAAAAGCAGGGGGCAGCTACTGAAGCTTTCTTT.

This clone has a handful of counts. The V gene is TRBV10-3, the J gene TRBJ1-2; perhaps TRBD1 as D (5 bases). Germline V gives CDR1 ENHRY, CDR2 SYGVKD. The CDR3 totals 15 residues. The ends were cut back, 6 bases at V and 6 bases at J, with 20 bases in the middle. The DNA for the CDR3 is TGTGCCATCAGCGCTCTCCAAGGCGGGGGTAATGGCTACACCTTC. It codes for CAISALQGGGNGYTF.

In its sample, this clone was seen once. V and J are TRBV7-9 and TRBJ1-3; D uncertain. In germline, CDR1 is SEHNR, CDR2 FQNEAQ (reference sequence). Trimming removed 1 base from V and 1 base from J, with 11 bases in between. This CDR3 spans 16 amino acids. The CDR3 sequence: CASSLVVDWSGNTIYF. In DNA form, the CDR3 reads TGTGCCAGCAGCTTAGTGGTGGATTGGTCTGGAAACACCATATATTTT.

In this sample, this clone turned up once. This sample includes further DNA sequences coding for the same CDR3. The CDR3 sequence is CASSVQGLQETQYF. In DNA, the CDR3 is TGTGCCAGCAGTGTACAGGGACTTCAAGAGACCCAGTACTTC. The chain combines TRBV2 with TRBJ2-5, with D possibly called TRBD1 or TRBD2 (6 bases each). Germline V gene sequence: CDR1 SNHLY, CDR2 FYNNEI. The CDR3 extends over 14 amino acids. Trimming removed 4 bases from V and 2 bases from J, with 11 bases in between.

The genes are TRBV10-3 and TRBJ2-7; D possibly matches TRBD1 or TRBD2 (5 bases each). From germline, CDR1 is ENHRY and CDR2 SYGVKD. This CDR3 is built from 13 residues. V lost 10 bases, J lost 7 bases, and 20 bases lay in between. The CDR3 nucleotides read TGTGCCACCCGGGACCTCCGGGGCGCGGAGCAGTACTTC. It specifies CATRDLRGAEQYF.

This chain joins TRBV5-5 and TRBJ1-3; D uncertain. This CDR3 spans 16 amino acids. Germline assignment: CDR1 SGHKS and CDR2 YYEKEE (reference sequence). V was trimmed by 2 bases and J by 0 bases, leaving 12 bases between them. The CDR3 protein is CASSLGPPSSGNTIYF. CDR3 nucleotide sequence: TGTGCCAGCAGCTTAGGACCACCGAGCTCTGGAAACACCATATATTTT.

V is TRBV18 and J is TRBJ2-3; maybe TRBD1 (5 bases). CDR1 and CDR2 (germline): KGHSH, LQKENI. The CDR3 length is 14 residues. Trimming stripped 3 bases from V and 2 bases from J, with 9 bases between. This CDR3 reads CASSPQGYTDTQYF. The CDR3 bases are TGTGCCAGCTCACCCCAGGGTTACACAGATACGCAGTATTTT.

Concerning this clone itself: Other DNA sequences in this specimen translate into the identical CDR3. This chain links TRBV18 with TRBJ1-1, with D possibly being TRBD1 (6 bases). From germline, CDR1 is KGHSH and CDR2 LQKENI. The CDR3 length is 13 residues. Trimming cost V 4 bases and J 1 base, with 7 bases left between them. CDR3 in amino acids: CASSQGQNTEAFF. The CDR3 bases are TGTGCCAGCTCACAGGGACAGAACACTGAAGCTTTCTTT.

A word on this clone: Possible read error: a much larger clone is one base away. Other DNA sequences of this sample code for an identical CDR3. This chain joins TRBV7-9 and TRBJ2-3; D gene ambiguous. The germline gives CDR1 SEHNR, CDR2 FQNEAQ (reference sequence). The CDR3 contains 13 residues. Trimming took 3 bases from V and 0 from J, leaving 4 bases between them. The CDR3 DNA is TGTGCCAGCAGCTTCGGCAGCACAGATACGCAGTATTTT. As protein: CASSFGSTDTQYF.

The chain is built from TRBV10-2 and TRBJ2-3; TRBD2 matches 11 bases. The CDR3 length is 16 residues. V was pared by 8 bases and J by 7 bases, with 14 bases of the junction left unmatched. Germline V gene lookup returns CDR1 WSHSY and CDR2 SAAADI. CDR3 sequence (DNA): TGCGCCAGCTGTAGACTAGCGGGATCGGAGGGTCATACGCAGTATTTT. It translates to CASCRLAGSEGHTQYF.

The chain carries TRBV7-2 and TRBJ1-5; D remains ambiguous. The CDR3 sequence is 15 residues long. CDR1 and CDR2 (germline): SGHTA, FQGNSA. Trimming took 0 bases from V and 4 from J, leaving 10 bases between them. CDR3 loop: CASSLAAIPNQPQHF. The CDR3 nucleotides are TGTGCCAGCAGCTTAGCGGCTATCCCTAATCAGCCCCAGCATTTT.

This chain uses TRBV16 with TRBJ2-3, with D tentatively TRBD2 (5 bases). Germline CDR1 reads KGHSY; CDR2 reads FQNENV. V was shortened by 1 base and J by 8 bases, with 13 bases between the two germline ends. The CDR3 extends over 14 amino acids. CDR3 protein: CASSQWRTPSTQYF. The CDR3 nucleotides read TGTGCCAGCAGCCAATGGAGGACTCCCAGTACGCAGTATTTT.

The CDR3 region has the DNA TGCGCCAGCAGCCAAGATCGTGCTAGTTTCAATGAGCAGTTCTTC. It yields the protein CASSQDRASFNEQFF. The rearrangement joins TRBV4-3 to TRBJ2-1; the D is unclear. Germline-derived CDR1 and CDR2 are LGHNA and YSLEER. CDR3 length: 15 residues. V gave up 0 bases and J gave up 6 bases, with 12 bases separating them.

Points on this clone: Additional DNA sequences in this sample encode the identical CDR3. The CDR3 coding sequence is TGTGCCAGCAGTCCTGACAGTAACTATGGCTACACCTTC. Amino acids: CASSPDSNYGYTF. The chain links TRBV7-3 to TRBJ1-2; possibly TRBD1 for D (5 bases). CDR3 size: 13 residues. Trimming cost V 6 bases and J 1 base, with 9 bases left between them. Germline V gene sequence: CDR1 SGHTA, CDR2 FQGTGA.

In nucleotides, the CDR3 is TGTGCCAGTAGTCTGAACATCCCAGGGGCCGAGCAGTTCTTC. As protein: CASSLNIPGAEQFF. V gene TRBV19 combines with J gene TRBJ2-1, with D possibly being TRBD1 (6 bases). The CDR3 is 14 residues long. Deletions cut 5 bases from V and 10 bases from J, with 18 bases between. Germline lookup yields CDR1 LNHDA and CDR2 SQIVND (reference sequence).

The chain has TRBV6-5 and TRBJ2-7; D ambiguous. The V and J ends lost 0 bases and 3 bases respectively, with 15 bases between them. Germline assignment: CDR1 MNHEY and CDR2 SVGAGI. The length of the CDR3 is 16 residues. Here the CDR3 DNA reads TGTGCCAGCAGTTACTCGGGTACAGCCTTTGGCTACGAGCAGTACTTC. Its translation: CASSYSGTAFGYEQYF.

This clone was detected once. The rearrangement uses TRBV7-2 and TRBJ2-7; a weak D match, TRBD1 (6 bases). From germline, CDR1 is SGHTA and CDR2 FQGNSA. Trimming removed 4 bases at V and 2 bases at J, with 12 bases between. This CDR3 contains 14 residues. CDR3 region: CASSSPTGPYEQYF. DNA for the CDR3: TGTGCCAGCAGCTCCCCGACAGGACCCTACGAGCAGTACTTC.

This clone was counted only a few times. The chain carries TRBV6-5 and TRBJ1-1, with D possibly TRBD1 on 5 matching bases. The CDR3 extends over 13 amino acids. Trimming took 7 bases from V and 1 from J, leaving 10 bases between them. Germline V gives CDR1 MNHEY, CDR2 SVGAGI. The DNA for the CDR3 is TGTGCCAGCACCCGGACATCGAACACTGAAGCTTTCTTT. This codes for CASTRTSNTEAFF.

About this clone itself: The sample has other DNA sequences that encode this CDR3 too. This rearrangement joins TRBV5-1 to TRBJ2-2; TRBD2 is a possible D gene (5 bases). The length of the CDR3 is 13 residues. Germline V gene data show CDR1 as SGHRS and CDR2 as YFSETQ. Trimming cost V 1 base and J 7 bases, with 8 bases left between them. This CDR3 reads CASSLRDSGELFF. The CDR3 nucleotides read TGCGCCAGCAGCTTGCGGGATAGCGGGGAGCTGTTTTTT.

In its sample, this clone was seen once. The chain carries TRBV28 and TRBJ2-2; TRBD1 matches 8 bases. The V gene end was trimmed by 3 bases and the J gene end by 6 bases; junction bases not matched to a gene: 6. Germline CDR1 and CDR2: MDHEN and SYDVKM. CDR3 size: 15 residues. Here the CDR3 DNA reads TGTGCCAGCAGTTTTGTGGACAGGGTGGCCGGGGAGCTGTTTTTT. Amino acid sequence: CASSFVDRVAGELFF.

The V call is TRBV25-1, the J call TRBJ2-7; D ambiguous. Trimming took 5 bases from V and 4 from J, leaving 18 bases between them. Germline assignment: CDR1 MGHDK and CDR2 SYGVNS. The CDR3 has 15 amino acids. The CDR3, as DNA: TGTGCCAGCAGTAATGGTGTAGATTCCGGATACGAGCAGTACTTC. Amino acid sequence: CASSNGVDSGYEQYF.